This TCR beta chain was sequenced for a study of blood T cells in healthy people across ages. The CDR3 is made up of 14 amino acids. The germline V gene has CDR1 SQVTM and CDR2 ANQGSEA. Turning to this clonotype: The junction departs from germline at one end; a sequencing error may be responsible.

Using a J-beta primer mix together with a sample-barcoded 5' primer, a second PCR was run for about 6 to 11 cycles. MiXCR, applied by TCRdb to the 5' RACE reads, yields one record per CDR3 protein. The data contain hundreds of thousands of distinct CDR3 sequences, roughly 21% of them singletons. The chain recombines TRBV29-1 with TRBJ2-3, with D perhaps TRBD2 (5 bases). This sequence was found in a man between 65 and 85 years old in good health. The sample comprised blood. This chain's CDR3 is CGVGRGFGTDTQYF. The CDR3 region has the DNA TGCGGCGTTGGAAGAGGGTTCGGCACAGATACGCAGTATTTT.